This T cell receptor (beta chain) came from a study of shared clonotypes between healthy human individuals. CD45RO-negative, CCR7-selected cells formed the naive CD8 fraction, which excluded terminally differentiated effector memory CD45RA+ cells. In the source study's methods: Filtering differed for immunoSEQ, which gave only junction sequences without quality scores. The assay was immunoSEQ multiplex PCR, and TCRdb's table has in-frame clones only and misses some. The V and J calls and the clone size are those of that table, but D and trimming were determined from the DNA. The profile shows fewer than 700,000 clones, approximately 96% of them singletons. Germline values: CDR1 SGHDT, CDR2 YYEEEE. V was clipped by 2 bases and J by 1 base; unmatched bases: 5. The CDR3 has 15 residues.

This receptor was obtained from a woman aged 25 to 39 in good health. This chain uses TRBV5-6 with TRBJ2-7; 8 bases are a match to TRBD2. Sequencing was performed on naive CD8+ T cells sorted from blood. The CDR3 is CASSLAGVGSYEQYF. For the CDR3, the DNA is TGTGCCAGCAGCTTAGCGGGAGTGGGGTCCTACGAGCAGTACTTC.